The sequence of this T cell receptor (beta chain) was determined in a study of response to subunit inactivated influenza vaccine. General observations from the study: Authors suggested seasonal influenza vaccinations each recruit few new T cells.

Per the germline V gene, CDR1 is LNHNV and CDR2 is YYDKDF (reference sequence). This CDR3 is 14 amino acids long. Trimming removed 0 bases from V and 6 bases from J, with 11 bases in between. Comment on this clonotype: As yet, its antigen is unknown.

TCRdb ran MiXCR on the RT-PCR reads and lists one entry per CDR3 protein. The data contain fewer than 600,000 distinct CDR3 sequences, about 7.2% of them seen just once; the ten biggest clones take up around 12%. The receptor was derived from a man aged 50-75 years who received an inactivated influenza vaccine. The source material was PBMCs from blood, sampled roughly 24 months after vaccination. J is TRBJ1-1 and V is TRBV15; no clear D. The CDR3 DNA reads as TGTGCCACCAGCAGAGATTGGGTAGGCCCTGAAGCTTTCTTT. Translated: CATSRDWVGPEAFF.